One sample yielded the 20 T cell receptor beta chains listed below, sequenced in a study of neurological immune-mediated disorders. TCRdb used MiXCR to reprocess the 5' RACE reads, holding one entry per CDR3 protein. Among about 46,000 distinct CDR3 sequences, around 2% were seen once, and the ten largest hold 2.2%. Sequencing input: PBMCs. Receptors originate from a middle-aged woman with multiple sclerosis.

This clonotype has ten or more counts. The gene calls are TRBV25-1 and TRBJ2-6; D perhaps matches TRBD1 (5 bases). V was trimmed by 3 bases and J by 4 bases, leaving 16 bases between them. Germline-derived CDR1 and CDR2 are MGHDK and SYGVNS. This CDR3 comprises 17 residues. The CDR3, as DNA: TGTGCCAGCAGTGATCAGGGCGCCCCCGCCGGGGCCAACGTCCTGACTTTC. This gives the protein CASSDQGAPAGANVLTF.

This clonotype was seen ten or more times. V and J are TRBV5-1 and TRBJ1-1; 9 bases align to TRBD1. This CDR3 spans 15 amino acids. Germline V lookup: CDR1 SGHRS, CDR2 YFSETQ. Trimming removed 3 bases from V and 3 bases from J; junction bases left unmatched: 6. DNA for the CDR3: TGCGCCAGCAGCTCGCTACAGGGGGCGGACACTGAAGCTTTCTTT. Translating it yields CASSSLQGADTEAFF.

This clonotype was seen ten or more times. This rearrangement joins TRBV5-1 to TRBJ1-1; no definite D call. Trimming stripped 0 bases from V and 6 bases from J, with 12 bases between. CDR3 length equals 14 residues. The germline V gene encodes CDR1 SGHRS and CDR2 YFSETQ. The chain's CDR3 is CASSLASRRPEAFF. The CDR3 nucleotides read TGCGCCAGCAGCTTGGCATCCCGGAGGCCTGAAGCTTTCTTT.

This clonotype appeared many times. V and J are TRBV10-3 and TRBJ2-1, with a weak D call TRBD2 (5 bases). The CDR3 runs to 13 residues. V was clipped by 0 bases and J by 5 bases, with 5 bases between them. CDR1 ENHRY and CDR2 SYGVKD come from the germline V gene. The CDR3 here is CAISESRDNEQFF. The CDR3 bases are TGTGCCATCAGTGAGTCGAGGGACAATGAGCAGTTCTTC.

This clonotype was recorded at least ten times. The chain employs TRBV13 and TRBJ2-3; D call uncertain. Trimming took 1 base from V and 1 from J, leaving 6 bases between them. This CDR3 comprises 14 residues. Germline V gene sequence: CDR1 PRHDT, CDR2 FYEKMQ (reference sequence). The CDR3, as DNA: TGTGCCAGCAGCTTAGCGGGTCGCACAGATACGCAGTATTTT. Its protein product is CASSLAGRTDTQYF.

This clonotype was seen repeatedly, ten times or more. The V call is TRBV29-1, the J call TRBJ2-3; D not certain. CDR3 length: 14 amino acids. Germline V gene lookup returns CDR1 SQVTM and CDR2 ANQGSEA. Trimming took 3 bases from V and 0 from J, leaving 10 bases between them. This CDR3 reads CSVEETRSTDTQYF. The CDR3 nucleotides are TGCAGCGTTGAGGAAACAAGAAGCACAGATACGCAGTATTTT.

This clonotype occurred many times. The chain links TRBV7-9 to TRBJ2-5; 15 nucleotides agree with TRBD2. This CDR3 is built from 17 residues. The J segment lost 5 bases and the V segment lost 5 bases, leaving 9 bases of the junction unmatched. Germline loops: CDR1 SEHNR, CDR2 FQNEAQ (reference sequence). As DNA, the CDR3 is TGTGCCAGCAGCGGGCCGGGACTAGCGGGGGGACGTGAGACCCAGTACTTC. Protein: CASSGPGLAGGRETQYF.

The sample holds many counts of this clonotype. The chain couples TRBV7-8 to TRBJ2-1; 8 bases map to TRBD2. The CDR3 totals 15 residues. Germline V gene data show CDR1 as SGHVS and CDR2 as FQNEAQ. V lost 1 base, J lost 6 bases, and 5 bases stayed unmatched. The CDR3 here is CASSLGRGGGNEQFF. Written as DNA, the CDR3 is TGTGCCAGCAGCTTAGGTCGGGGGGGAGGCAATGAGCAGTTCTTC.

This clonotype has at least ten counts. The genes are TRBV19 and TRBJ2-1, with D possibly TRBD2 on 5 matching bases. The CDR3 consists of 15 residues. Between the trimmed V and J ends, which lost 3 bases and 5 bases, there was a span of 14 bases. CDR1 LNHDA and CDR2 SQIVND come from the germline V gene (reference sequence). CDR3 sequence reads: CASSIEGRPNNEQFF. The CDR3 DNA reads TGTGCCAGTAGTATTGAGGGCAGGCCCAACAATGAGCAGTTCTTC.

This clonotype was seen ten or more times. The chain links TRBV7-2 to TRBJ1-2; D is possibly TRBD1 (5 bases). Germline CDR1 SGHTA, CDR2 FQGNSA. The CDR3 is 16 residues long. V dropped 1 base and J dropped 6 bases, with 18 bases sitting between them. The CDR3 is CASSLGGAGTPDGYTF. In DNA, the CDR3 is TGTGCCAGCAGCTTAGGGGGAGCCGGGACGCCAGATGGCTACACCTTC.

This clonotype has at least ten counts. The rearrangement links TRBV14 to TRBJ2-3; no clear D gene. The CDR3 is 15 amino acids. The germline V gene encodes CDR1 SGHDN and CDR2 FVKESK. Trimming cost V 4 bases and J 0 bases, with 11 bases left between them. The CDR3 DNA sequence: TGTGCCAGCAGCCGCACACCACTGAGCACAGATACGCAGTATTTT. It is translated as CASSRTPLSTDTQYF.

In its sample, this clonotype was seen many times. The chain links TRBV29-1 to TRBJ2-7; D may be TRBD1 or TRBD2 (5 bases each). The germline gives CDR1 SQVTM, CDR2 ANQGSEA. Trimming pared 3 bases from V and 5 bases from J, leaving 17 bases between. The length of the CDR3 is 14 residues. CDR3 loop: CSVEFSGAGNEQYF. In nucleotides, the CDR3 is TGCAGCGTTGAGTTTTCCGGGGCAGGGAACGAGCAGTACTTC.

This clonotype was seen many times. The gene calls are TRBV6-2 or TRBV6-3 and TRBJ2-7; 7 nucleotides match TRBD1. With 6 bases clipped from V and 3 bases from J, the junction kept 11 bases outside the gene matches. This CDR3 has 15 amino acids. CDR1 MNHEY and CDR2 SVGEGT come from the germline V gene. The CDR3 protein is CASSFPGTVRYEQYF. CDR3 bases: TGTGCCAGCAGCTTTCCCGGGACAGTACGCTACGAGCAGTACTTC.

This clonotype was detected ten times or more. The chain links TRBV4-1 to TRBJ1-1; D is possibly TRBD1 (6 bases). The CDR3 length is 17 residues. Trimming removed 4 bases from V and 0 bases from J, with 18 bases in between. CDR1 is MGHRA and CDR2 is YSYEKL in the germline V gene. In DNA form, the CDR3 reads TGCGCCAGCAGCCCTAACTACAGGGACCGAGTGAACACTGAAGCTTTCTTT. It is translated as CASSPNYRDRVNTEAFF.

This clonotype was counted many times. Since a much larger clone is just one base distant, this may be a read error. This chain links TRBV7-6 with TRBJ1-6; maybe TRBD1 (6 bases). V was cut by 5 bases and J by 9 bases, with 14 bases left in between. The V gene's germline CDR1 is SGHVS and CDR2 FNYEAQ. This CDR3 region has 14 residues. CDR3 nucleotide sequence: TGTGCCAGCAGCAAAGGGGGTTTCGGTTCACCCCTCCACTTT. This translates into CASSKGGFGSPLHF.

This clonotype was counted many times. The J gene is TRBJ1-1, the V gene TRBV6-6; D unresolved. V lost 7 bases to trimming and J lost 1 base, with 10 bases between them. This CDR3 is built from 13 residues. Germline assignment: CDR1 MNHNY and CDR2 SVGAGI (reference sequence). The CDR3 DNA reads as TGTGCCAGCATCATGACGGGGAACACTGAAGCTTTCTTT. This sequence encodes CASIMTGNTEAFF.

Ten or more counts support this clonotype. The CDR3 DNA reads TGTGCCAGCAACCAGGGACAGGGGAACTATGGCTACACCTTC. Amino acids: CASNQGQGNYGYTF. V usage is TRBV3-1 and J usage is TRBJ1-2; 10 nucleotides match TRBD1. CDR1 is LGHDT and CDR2 is YNNKEL in the germline V gene (reference sequence). The CDR3 consists of 14 residues. The trim removed 7 bases at V and 2 bases at J, leaving 4 bases unmatched.

In its sample, this clonotype was seen many times. The DNA for the CDR3 is TGCAGCGTCGAGGGACAGGGGGCCTACGAGCAGTACTTC. Protein product: CSVEGQGAYEQYF. This rearrangement joins TRBV29-1 to TRBJ2-7; 11 nucleotides match TRBD1. V shed 6 bases, J shed 2 bases, and the junction held 3 bases outside the gene matches. The CDR3 totals 13 residues. CDR1 is SQVTM and CDR2 is ANQGSEA in the germline V gene.

This clonotype was counted at least ten times. V gene TRBV5-1 combines with J gene TRBJ2-3, with D possibly matching TRBD1 (6 bases). The CDR3 totals 14 residues. Trimming cost V 3 bases and J 2 bases, with 10 bases left between them. Germline V gives CDR1 SGHRS, CDR2 YFSETQ. The CDR3 protein is CASSSWTVTDTQYF. As DNA, the CDR3 is TGCGCCAGCAGCTCATGGACAGTCACAGATACGCAGTATTTT.

This clonotype showed up many times. The chain joins TRBV20-1 to TRBJ1-2; D is unresolved. This CDR3 is 12 amino acids long. Trimming took off 6 bases at V and 6 bases at J, with 14 bases between the two ends. Germline CDR1 and CDR2: DFQATT and SNEGSKA (reference sequence). In nucleotides, the CDR3 is TGCAGTGCCGGGTCGTCTGTCGATGGCTACACCTTC. It is translated as CSAGSSVDGYTF.